This entry describes one T cell receptor (beta chain). In the PCR, 60 Vbeta and 13 Jbeta primers were used. The assay was immunoSEQ multiplex PCR, and TCRdb's table has in-frame clones only and misses some. The sample holds 150,000 to 250,000 clones, 82% seen once. This entry belongs to a study of cytomegalovirus exposure and HLA in healthy donors. V was shortened by 4 bases and J by 3 bases, with 17 bases between the two germline ends. Germline CDR1 reads MNHNY; CDR2 reads SVGAGI (reference sequence). This CDR3 is built from 16 residues. This chain connects TRBV6-6 to TRBJ2-3; D is perhaps TRBD1 (5 bases). This clonotype was obtained from a woman aged 45-65 years in good health and CMV-seropositive. The sequenced material came from PBMCs. DNA for the CDR3: TGTGCCAGCAGTTCCGGGCGGTGGGGCAGTACAGATACGCAGTATTTT. This sequence encodes CASSSGRWGSTDTQYF.